The rows below give T cell receptor beta chains drawn from one sample of a study of T cells in narcolepsy. The data were produced by immunoSEQ multiplex PCR, yet TCRdb's version contains in-frame clones alone and is incomplete. The sample includes tens of thousands of clones, about four fifths seen only once; the top ten take approximately 0.71%. Sample: CD45RA- memory CD4+ T cells from PBMCs. The receptor source for this set is a human donor with narcolepsy. Each CDR3 is given with its conserved first and last residue. Fields, in order: V gene, D gene, clone size, J gene, CDR3 DNA, CDR3 protein. A D gene is named only where the DNA matches it firmly. The size of a clone is reported for some rows only, either as once, few or many, or as a class for expanded clones.

TRBV18	TRBD2	.	TRBJ2-7	TGTGCCAGCTCAAATCCTGGGGGGGAAAGGTCCTACGAGCAGTACTTC	CASSNPGGERSYEQYF
TRBV7-9	.	.	TRBJ1-1	TGTGCCAGCAGCCCCGGACTTGGAACGAACACTGAAGCTTTCTTT	CASSPGLGTNTEAFF
TRBV11-2	.	.	TRBJ2-6	TGTGCCAGCAATCGTTTTCTGTGTACCAACGTCCTGACTTTC	CASNRFLCTNVLTF
TRBV5-1	.	.	TRBJ2-7	TGCGCCAGCAGCTTTGGGGGAGGGGGGGACGAGCAGTACTTC	CASSFGGGGDEQYF
TRBV6-6	.	.	TRBJ1-1	TGTGCCAGCAGTGATCCCTCGCGGGGACAAGCTTTCTTT	CASSDPSRGQAFF
TRBV21-1	.	.	TRBJ2-1	TGTGCCAGCAGCAAAAGGGTGGCAGTACCGACAGGGCCCCTGAGCTCCTACAATGAGCAGTTCTTC	CASSKRVAVPTGPLSSYNEQFF
TRBV6-6	.	.	TRBJ1-1	TGTGCCAGCAGGGTGAGGGAAGCTTTCTTT	CASRVREAFF
TRBV18	TRBD1	.	TRBJ1-1	TGTGCCAGCTCACCAGGAGGACAGGGTTTAGCTTTCTTT	CASSPGGQGLAFF
TRBV7-9	.	.	TRBJ2-7	TGTGCCAGCAGCTTAGCTCAGACCTACGAGCAGTACTTC	CASSLAQTYEQYF
TRBV29-1	.	.	TRBJ2-1	TGCAGCGTTTTCGACAATGAGCAGTTCTTC	CSVFDNEQFF
TRBV19	.	few	TRBJ2-1	TGTGCCAGTAGTCGGGGGGCCCGAAACAATGAGCAGTTCTTC	CASSRGARNNEQFF
TRBV19	.	.	TRBJ1-1	TGTGCCAGTAGTATAACGTCCGTCGGCAAAGCTTTCTTT	CASSITSVGKAFF
TRBV29-1	.	.	TRBJ2-3	TGCAGCGTTGACATCGCCCGTGGCACAGATACGCAGTATTTT	CSVDIARGTDTQYF
TRBV5-4	TRBD1	.	TRBJ2-7	TGTGCCAGCAGCTGGGGACAGGTCCCATCCTACGAGCAGTACTTC	CASSWGQVPSYEQYF
TRBV29-1	TRBD2	.	TRBJ2-3	TGCAGCGCCCGAGCGGGGGTCACAGATACGCAGTATTTT	CSARAGVTDTQYF
TRBV21-1	.	.	TRBJ1-3	TGTGCCAGCAGCATGACTCCGGGACCTGGGGCTGGAAACACCATATATTTT	CASSMTPGPGAGNTIYF
TRBV28	.	.	TRBJ1-2	TGTGCCAGCAGTGGAGGCTATGGCTACACCTTC	CASSGGYGYTF
TRBV7-9	.	.	TRBJ1-1	TGTGCCAGCAGCCCCCCCAGGCGTGCTGAAGCTTTCTTT	CASSPPRRAEAFF
TRBV5-6	.	.	TRBJ2-1	TGTGCCAGCAGCTTTACCGGGCGAGTGGGCGAGCAGTTCTTC	CASSFTGRVGEQFF
TRBV9	TRBD2	.	TRBJ2-7	TGTGCCAGCAGCAGAGGGACTAGCGGACTTTTGGAGCAGTACTTC	CASSRGTSGLLEQYF
TRBV5-6	.	.	TRBJ1-3	TGTGCCAGCAGCCGGTATGGGGTGGCTGGAAACACCATATATTTT	CASSRYGVAGNTIYF
TRBV11-3	TRBD1	.	TRBJ1-2	TGTGCCAGCAGCACCGACAGGGTGACTCGCTATGGCTACACCTTC	CASSTDRVTRYGYTF
TRBV6-5	.	.	TRBJ1-1	TGTGCCAGCAGTGACACTTCAGATACTGAAGCTTTCTTT	CASSDTSDTEAFF
TRBV30	.	.	TRBJ2-4	TGTGCCTGGAGTGCTCTGCAAAACATTCAGTACTTC	CAWSALQNIQYF
TRBV28	.	.	TRBJ1-5	TGTGCCAGCATTCCGGGGGCAAATCAGCCCCAGCATTTT	CASIPGANQPQHF
TRBV5-6	.	.	TRBJ2-5	TGTGCCAGCAGCCCCGAGGGGGGCCAAGAGACCCAGTACTTC	CASSPEGGQETQYF
TRBV2	.	.	TRBJ1-5	TGTGCCAGCAGTGAAGAAAGGACAGACAATCAGCCCCAGCATTTT	CASSEERTDNQPQHF
TRBV19	.	.	TRBJ1-1	TGTGCCAGTAGTATCTCTTCGAACACTGAAGCTTTCTTT	CASSISSNTEAFF
TRBV5-1	.	.	TRBJ1-5	TGCGCCAGCAGCCCACGGGGGGGCGGTCAGCCCCAGCATTTT	CASSPRGGGQPQHF
TRBV6-5	TRBD1	.	TRBJ2-7	TGTGCCAGCAGTTTACGGGACAGCTTCTACGAGCAGTACTTC	CASSLRDSFYEQYF
TRBV7-3	.	.	TRBJ2-3	TGTGCCAGCAGCGTAACGGGAGCGGCCGGGGATACGCAGTATTTT	CASSVTGAAGDTQYF
TRBV29-1	.	few	TRBJ1-5	TGCAGCGTCCCAGGGAGCAATCAGCCCCAGCATTTT	CSVPGSNQPQHF
TRBV2	.	.	TRBJ1-1	TGTGCCAGCGCCCAGTCAGCGAACACTGAAGCTTTCTTT	CASAQSANTEAFF
TRBV6-1	TRBD1	once	TRBJ2-7	TGTGCCAGCAGGTTAGGACAGGGTAGATACGAGCAGTACTTC	CASRLGQGRYEQYF
TRBV7-3	.	.	TRBJ1-1	TGTGCCAGCAGCGCCTACAAGGACGGTGAAGCTTTCTTT	CASSAYKDGEAFF
TRBV4-1	.	.	TRBJ2-6	TGCGCCAGCAGCCAAGGTGATCGGTTTTCTGGGGCCAACGTCCTGACTTTC	CASSQGDRFSGANVLTF
TRBV4-3	.	.	TRBJ2-1	TGCGCCAGCAGCTCTGGGGGACCCTCGAGCAATGAGCAGTTCTTC	CASSSGGPSSNEQFF
TRBV4-2	.	.	TRBJ1-6	TGTGCCAGCAGCCAAGAGGGGCAGAGTAATTCACCCCTCCACTTT	CASSQEGQSNSPLHF
TRBV5-6	.	.	TRBJ1-2	TGTGCCAGCAGCCTGGGCGCGGGAGCTAACTATGGCTACACCTTC	CASSLGAGANYGYTF
TRBV7-7	TRBD2	.	TRBJ2-1	TGTGCCAGCAGCTCGACTAGCGGGGGGACGGGTGAGCAGTTCTTC	CASSSTSGGTGEQFF
TRBV7-8	.	.	TRBJ2-5	TGTGCCAGCAGCTTAGCCCTGGGGCAGTACTTC	CASSLALGQYF
TRBV9	.	.	TRBJ2-7	TGTGCCAGCAGCGTAGGACCGCCGACAGGTTACTCCGCCTACGAGCAGTACTTC	CASSVGPPTGYSAYEQYF
TRBV9	.	.	TRBJ1-1	TGTGCCAGCAGCGTAGTGTCCGGATATGAAGCTTTCTTT	CASSVVSGYEAFF
TRBV5-1	.	.	TRBJ2-7	TGCGCCAGCAGCTTGGCGGGCTCCTACGAGCAGTACTTC	CASSLAGSYEQYF
TRBV30	TRBD1	.	TRBJ2-7	TGTGCCTGGAGTGTACCTTGGGACAGGGCGGTCTCCTACGAGCAGTACTTC	CAWSVPWDRAVSYEQYF
TRBV19	.	.	TRBJ1-4	TGTGCCAGTAGTGAGCTGTTTGAAAAACTGTTTTTT	CASSELFEKLFF
TRBV6-6	TRBD1	.	TRBJ2-7	TGTGCCAGCAGTACCGGGACAGCGACCTACGAGCAGTACTTC	CASSTGTATYEQYF
TRBV4-1	.	.	TRBJ2-5	TGCGCCAGCAGCTCCTTAGCGGAAGAGACCCAGTACTTC	CASSSLAEETQYF
TRBV5-4	TRBD1	.	TRBJ1-2	TGTGCCAGCAGCTTACCCTCCGACAGGGTAGGGGGTGGCTACACCTTC	CASSLPSDRVGGGYTF
TRBV5-1	.	.	TRBJ1-5	TGCGCCAGCAGCTCTGGAACACAAGGACAGCCCCAGCATTTT	CASSSGTQGQPQHF
TRBV20-1	.	.	TRBJ1-1	TGCAGTGCTAGTCAACAGTCTGAAGCTTTCTTT	CSASQQSEAFF
TRBV5-1	.	once	TRBJ1-1	TGCGCCAGCAGCGACCTGACAGTGCAGAACACTGAAGCTTTCTTT	CASSDLTVQNTEAFF
TRBV29-1	.	.	TRBJ1-1	TGCAGCGCGCGGCAGACGAACACTGAAGCTTTCTTT	CSARQTNTEAFF
TRBV6-5	.	.	TRBJ2-7	TGTGCCAGCAGTTATTGGCGGAGCCCCTACGAGCAGTACTTC	CASSYWRSPYEQYF
TRBV5-1	.	.	TRBJ1-3	TGCGCCAGCAGCCCGCAGGGCTCTGGAAACACCATATATTTT	CASSPQGSGNTIYF
TRBV4-2	.	.	TRBJ1-1	TGTGCCAGCAGCCAAGATCTTTCGGGTGGGATTGAAGCTTTCTTT	CASSQDLSGGIEAFF
TRBV15	.	.	TRBJ1-4	TGTGCCACCAGCAGAGATTCCGACATTGCAGTAAAACTGTTTTTT	CATSRDSDIAVKLFF